These 7 T cell receptor beta chains were sequenced from one sample in a study of T-cell reconstitution after alpha-beta-depleted transplantation in children. Unique molecular identifiers were incorporated when the TCRbeta library was constructed. Using its own MiXCR run on the PCR reads, TCRdb lists one record per CDR3 protein. The data show fewer than 700,000 distinct CDR3 sequences, roughly 23% seen once. The sample consisted of PBMCs, mostly from graft donor cells, taken 360 days after TCRalphabeta/CD19-depleted stem cell transplant. Every receptor here comes from a boy younger than two who had a stem cell transplant for acute myeloid leukemia, so the T cells may come from the graft donor.

The rearrangement links TRBV12-3 or TRBV12-4 to TRBJ2-5, with D tentatively TRBD1 (7 bases). The CDR3 has 15 amino acids. V was trimmed by 5 bases and J by 5 bases, leaving 18 bases between them. This chain's CDR3 is CASSTRSTGRETQYF. The CDR3 nucleotides are TGTGCCAGCAGTACTCGATCGACAGGGAGGGAGACCCAGTACTTC.

V and J are TRBV12-2 and TRBJ2-2; the table's D call, TRBD2, was not checked against the DNA. TRBV12-2 is a documented pseudogene. CDR3 length: 18 residues. The CDR3 here is CASRPPVKRRANTGELFF. The CDR3 coding sequence is TGTGCAAGTCGCCCACCGGTCAAACGGAGGGCGAACACCGGGGAGCTGTTTTTT.

This clonotype was picked up many times. J is TRBJ2-5 and V is TRBV12-3 or TRBV12-4; D is undetermined. Trimming pared 4 bases from V and 5 bases from J, leaving 8 bases between. CDR3 length: 12 amino acids. In DNA, the CDR3 is TGTGCCAGCAGTTCACGTGGTGAGACCCAGTACTTC. It encodes CASSSRGETQYF.

This clonotype has ten or more counts. This sequence joins TRBV21-1 and TRBJ1-1; TRBD1, the table's D call, was not compared with the DNA. TRBV21-1 is recorded as a pseudogene. The CDR3 spans 15 residues. The DNA of the CDR3 is TGTGCCAGCAGCGAAGAACAGGGGAGGAACACTGAAGCTTTCTTT. Encoded protein: CASSEEQGRNTEAFF.

V usage is TRBV6-2 or TRBV6-3 and J usage is TRBJ2-3, with 9 nucleotides matching TRBD2. J was trimmed by 0 bases and V by 2 bases; bases with no gene match: 21. The germline V gene encodes CDR1 MNHEY and CDR2 SVGEGT. The CDR3 runs 22 residues. This CDR3 reads CASSYPSYSGAGGWGSTDTQYF. For the CDR3, the DNA is TGTGCCAGCAGTTACCCGAGTTACAGCGGAGCGGGGGGCTGGGGGAGCACAGATACGCAGTATTTT.

This clonotype showed up just a few times. The chain joins TRBV20-1 to TRBJ2-3; 8 bases are a match to TRBD1. Germline V gene data show CDR1 as DFQATT and CDR2 as SNEGSKA (reference sequence). The CDR3 covers 15 residues. The junction had 10 bases not matched to a gene; V was cut back by 6 bases and J by 2 bases. This chain's CDR3 is CSATPGQEFTDTQYF. The CDR3 bases are TGCAGTGCAACACCGGGACAGGAATTCACAGATACGCAGTATTTT.

The chain uses TRBV4-3 and TRBJ1-2; D is perhaps TRBD1 (5 bases). The CDR3 runs to 16 residues. Germline V gene lookup returns CDR1 LGHNA and CDR2 YSLEER. The ends were cut back, 0 bases at V and 3 bases at J, with 14 bases in the middle. CDR3 in amino acids: CASSQEQERGDYGYTF. The CDR3 DNA reads TGCGCCAGCAGCCAAGAGCAAGAAAGGGGCGACTATGGCTACACCTTC.